Listed below are T cell receptor beta chains from one sample, sequenced in a study of PD-L1 blockade in urothelial cancer. Measured with immunoSEQ multiplex PCR; TCRdb has only the in-frame clones, and not every one. The data hold 100,000 or so clones, with roughly 88% observed a single time. The specimen was PBMCs, collected around atezolizumab (anti-PD-L1) treatment. These receptors were taken from a man in his fifties or sixties with urothelial cancer. CDR3s include the opening cysteine and the closing phenylalanine or tryptophan. Fields, in order: J gene, V gene, D gene, clone size, CDR3 DNA, CDR3 protein. A D gene is named only where the DNA matches it firmly. Size tells how often a clone was seen (once, few, many) or the class of an expanded clone, and some rows leave it out.

TRBJ1-5	TRBV9	TRBD1	NA	TGTGCCAGCAGCGCAGGTGCAGGGGGTGGCAATCAGCCCCAGCATTTT	CASSAGAGGGNQPQHF
TRBJ2-1	TRBV5-4	TRBD2	once	TGTGCCAGCAGCTCCCAGCGGGAAACCTACAATGAGCAGTTCTTC	CASSSQRETYNEQFF
TRBJ2-5	TRBV5-1	TRBD2	NA	TGCGCCAGCAGCCCCCTAGCGGGAGTGGGGGAGACCCAGTACTTC	CASSPLAGVGETQYF
TRBJ2-5	TRBV7-9	NA	NA	TGTGCCAGCAGCTTATCTTATATGGAGACCCAGTACTTC	CASSLSYMETQYF
TRBJ1-4	TRBV5-6	NA	NA	TGTGCCAGCAGCCCTTCATCCCGAGGAAAACTGTTTTTT	CASSPSSRGKLFF
TRBJ2-7	TRBV30	TRBD2	NA	TGTGCCTGGAGGGCTAGCGGTTACGAGCAGTACTTC	CAWRASGYEQYF
TRBJ1-2	TRBV5-4	NA	NA	TGTGCCAGCACCGCGTCCCGTGCAGGGCCTGAGTTCTACACCTTC	CASTASRAGPEFYTF
TRBJ2-5	TRBV30	NA	NA	TGTGCCTGGAGTCCAACTAGCCAAGAGACCCAGTACTTC	CAWSPTSQETQYF
TRBJ1-5	TRBV4-1	NA	NA	TGCGCCAGCAGCGGACAGATAGATCAGCCCCAGCATTTT	CASSGQIDQPQHF
TRBJ2-1	TRBV27	NA	NA	TGTGCCAGCAGTACGGACAGATACAATGAGCAGTTCTTC	CASSTDRYNEQFF
TRBJ2-7	TRBV2	NA	NA	TGTGCCAGCAGTGAAGGGAGACAGGTCTACGAGCAGTACTTC	CASSEGRQVYEQYF
TRBJ1-1	TRBV19	NA	once	TGTGCCAGTAGTAGACGGACAGCAGCTTTCTTT	CASSRRTAAFF
TRBJ2-2	TRBV6-4	TRBD1	many	TGTGCCAGCAGCCAGGGACAGGGCACCGGGGAGCTGTTTTTT	CASSQGQGTGELFF
TRBJ1-4	TRBV10-1	NA	NA	TGCGCCAGCAGTGAACGCCGGAGGAAACTGTTTTTT	CASSERRRKLFF
TRBJ2-1	TRBV19	TRBD1	NA	TGTGCCAGTAGACCGGGACAGGGCAGGAGTAAAAATGAGCAGTTCTTC	CASRPGQGRSKNEQFF
TRBJ2-3	TRBV5-6	NA	few	TGTGCCAGCAGCTTGGGAAGCGGGAGCACAGATACGCAGTATTTT	CASSLGSGSTDTQYF
TRBJ1-1	TRBV6-5	NA	NA	TGTGCCAGCAGCCAAACCGCATTAGAGGGCACTGAAGCTTTCTTT	CASSQTALEGTEAFF
TRBJ1-2	TRBV19	NA	NA	TGTGCCAGTAGTAAACAGACAGGAGAAGACTACACCTTC	CASSKQTGEDYTF
TRBJ2-7	TRBV2	NA	NA	TGTGCCAGCAGTTCCATTTACGAGCAGTACTTC	CASSSIYEQYF
TRBJ1-2	TRBV28	NA	NA	TGTGCCAGCCGGGGACACCAAGCGCTCGAAGGGGAAGAGGTGCGCTATGGCTACACCTTC	CASRGHQALEGEEVRYGYTF
TRBJ2-5	TRBV18	NA	once	TGTGCCAGCTCACCACCGGGCAGCCAAGAGACCCAGTACTTC	CASSPPGSQETQYF
TRBJ2-1	TRBV19	TRBD1	NA	TGTGCCAGTAGTATGTGGGGACAGAGCTCCTACAATGAGCAGTTCTTC	CASSMWGQSSYNEQFF
TRBJ2-6	TRBV5-4	NA	NA	TGTGCCAGCAGCCCCGGACAGTCTGGGGCCAACGTCCTGACTTTC	CASSPGQSGANVLTF
TRBJ2-3	TRBV5-1	NA	NA	TGCGCCAGCAGCTCCGAGCGGGATACGCAGTATTTT	CASSSERDTQYF
TRBJ2-4	TRBV4-1	NA	NA	TGCGCCAGCAGCCAAGACGGTAGGGGCGAAAACATTCAGTACTTC	CASSQDGRGENIQYF
TRBJ1-4	TRBV18	NA	NA	TGTGCCAGCTCACCATTCCCCCCGACGGGGTATCTTGAAAAACTGTTTTTT	CASSPFPPTGYLEKLFF
TRBJ1-1	TRBV5-4	NA	NA	TGTGCCAGCAGCTTGGTGGGGAGGAGCACTGAAGCTTTCTTT	CASSLVGRSTEAFF
TRBJ1-1	TRBV30	NA	NA	TGTGCCTGGAGTGCTTCGAACACTGAAGCTTTCTTT	CAWSASNTEAFF
TRBJ2-1	TRBV9	NA	NA	TGTGCCAGCACCGCATTTGCGGGCTCCTACAATGAGCAGTTCTTC	CASTAFAGSYNEQFF
TRBJ1-2	TRBV6-6	NA	NA	TGTGCCAGCAGTCCTGGGGACACCCCTAACTATGGCTACACCTTC	CASSPGDTPNYGYTF
TRBJ2-5	TRBV18	TRBD1	NA	TGTGCCAGCTCACCCAGGGGACAGGGGCCCCAAGAGACCCAGTACTTC	CASSPRGQGPQETQYF
TRBJ2-6	TRBV30	NA	NA	TGTGCCTGGAACGAGGTCTCTGGGGCCAACGTCCTGACTTTC	CAWNEVSGANVLTF
TRBJ2-5	TRBV18	NA	NA	TGTGCCAGCTCACCGGGCGCAGGCGAGAGAGAGACCCAGTACTTC	CASSPGAGERETQYF
TRBJ1-1	TRBV7-9	NA	few	TGTGCCAGCAGCTTTGTCACTGCGAACACTGAAGCTTTCTTT	CASSFVTANTEAFF
TRBJ1-4	TRBV27	NA	NA	TGTGCCAGCAGTTTTTCGGGGGTGTCTGAAAAACTGTTTTTT	CASSFSGVSEKLFF
TRBJ2-3	TRBV19	TRBD2	few	TGTGCCAGTAGTATTAAGGAGGGCAGCGGGAGGGCCCTGTATTTT	CASSIKEGSGRALYF
TRBJ2-3	TRBV7-3	NA	NA	TGTGCCAGCAGCCTCCCGTTGGGGGGGCCCACAGATACGCAGTATTTT	CASSLPLGGPTDTQYF
TRBJ2-5	TRBV11-2	NA	NA	TGTGCCAGCAGCGTGACAGGCCGGAGGGAGACCCAGTACTTC	CASSVTGRRETQYF
TRBJ1-4	TRBV5-1	NA	NA	TGCGCCAGCAGCCCCAGGGCAACTAATGAAAAACTGTTTTTT	CASSPRATNEKLFF
TRBJ1-5	TRBV7-2	NA	NA	TGTGCCAGCAGCCGTGACAGTAATCAGCCCCAGCATTTT	CASSRDSNQPQHF
TRBJ2-3	TRBV14	NA	NA	TGTGCCAGCAGCCAAGATTTATACCGGGATACGCAGTATTTT	CASSQDLYRDTQYF
TRBJ1-1	TRBV9	TRBD1	NA	TGTGCCAGCAGCGTAGCAGGGGGCTCGAACACTGAAGCTTTCTTT	CASSVAGGSNTEAFF
TRBJ2-4	TRBV27	NA	NA	TGTGCCAGCAGTCCCCCAGGGGTATCCAAAAACATTCAGTACTTC	CASSPPGVSKNIQYF
TRBJ1-5	TRBV7-9	NA	once	TGTGCCAGCAGCTTAGGGACAGTCAATCAGCCCCAGCATTTT	CASSLGTVNQPQHF
TRBJ1-5	TRBV5-1	NA	NA	TGCGCCAGCAGCGGGGGGGGTCAGCCCCAGCATTTT	CASSGGGQPQHF
TRBJ2-3	TRBV7-2	TRBD2	NA	TGTGCCAGCAGCTTGAGCGGGAGGCGTGATACGCAGTATTTT	CASSLSGRRDTQYF
TRBJ2-7	TRBV6-1	NA	NA	TGTGCCAGCAGCAAAGAGGGGGGGGCTGGGCTCGAGCAGTACTTC	CASSKEGGAGLEQYF
TRBJ2-7	TRBV19	NA	NA	TGTGCCAGTAGTATTGGGTACAGCTCCTACGAGCAGTACTTC	CASSIGYSSYEQYF
TRBJ2-7	TRBV5-6	TRBD2	NA	TGTGCCAGCAGCTTGACCGGGACTAGCGGGATCGACGAGCAGTACTTC	CASSLTGTSGIDEQYF
TRBJ1-6	TRBV7-6	NA	NA	TGTGCCAGCAGACCCACAGCCAATTCACCCCTCCACTTT	CASRPTANSPLHF
TRBJ1-4	TRBV18	TRBD1	NA	TGTGCCAGCTCACCGAATACAGGGGGCGGTGAAAAACTGTTTTTT	CASSPNTGGGEKLFF
TRBJ2-2	TRBV28	NA	NA	TGTGCCAGCAGTTTTGGCAAAATGGCCGGGGAGCTGTTTTTT	CASSFGKMAGELFF
TRBJ2-7	TRBV5-6	NA	NA	TGTGCCAGCAGCAGGGCCAGCGGGTACGAGCAGTACTTC	CASSRASGYEQYF
TRBJ1-1	TRBV29-1	TRBD1	NA	TGCAGCGTTCACCCGGGACAGGGGGTGAACACTGAAGCTTTCTTT	CSVHPGQGVNTEAFF
TRBJ2-7	TRBV7-9	NA	NA	TGTGCCAGCAGCTTATCCACCCGGGGGAACGAGCAGTACTTC	CASSLSTRGNEQYF